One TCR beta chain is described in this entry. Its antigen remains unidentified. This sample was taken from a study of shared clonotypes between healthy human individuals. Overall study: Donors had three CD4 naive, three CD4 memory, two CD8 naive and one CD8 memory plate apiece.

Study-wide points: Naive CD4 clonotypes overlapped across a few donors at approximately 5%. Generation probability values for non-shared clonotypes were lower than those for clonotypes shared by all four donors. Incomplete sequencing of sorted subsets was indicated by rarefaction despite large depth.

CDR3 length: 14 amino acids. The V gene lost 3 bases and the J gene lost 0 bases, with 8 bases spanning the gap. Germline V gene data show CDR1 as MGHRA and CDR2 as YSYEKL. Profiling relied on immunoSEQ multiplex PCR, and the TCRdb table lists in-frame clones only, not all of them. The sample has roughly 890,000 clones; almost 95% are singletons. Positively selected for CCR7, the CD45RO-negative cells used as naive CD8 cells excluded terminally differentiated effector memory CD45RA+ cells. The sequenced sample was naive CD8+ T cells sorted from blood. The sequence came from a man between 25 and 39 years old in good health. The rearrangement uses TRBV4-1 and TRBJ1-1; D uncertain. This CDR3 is CASSQVGMNTEAFF. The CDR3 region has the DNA TGCGCCAGCAGCCAGGTAGGGATGAACACTGAAGCTTTCTTT.